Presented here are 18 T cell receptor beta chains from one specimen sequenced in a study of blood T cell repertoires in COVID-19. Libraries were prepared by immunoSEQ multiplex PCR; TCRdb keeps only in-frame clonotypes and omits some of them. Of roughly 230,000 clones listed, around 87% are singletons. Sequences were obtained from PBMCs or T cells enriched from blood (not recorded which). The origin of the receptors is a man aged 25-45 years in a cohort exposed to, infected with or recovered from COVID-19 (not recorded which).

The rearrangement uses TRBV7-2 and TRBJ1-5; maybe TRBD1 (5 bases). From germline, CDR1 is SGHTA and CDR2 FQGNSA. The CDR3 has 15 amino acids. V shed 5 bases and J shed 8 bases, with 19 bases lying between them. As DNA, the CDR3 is TGTGCCAGCAGCCCTAACAGGCTCCCGCAGGAGCCCCAGCATTTT. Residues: CASSPNRLPQEPQHF.

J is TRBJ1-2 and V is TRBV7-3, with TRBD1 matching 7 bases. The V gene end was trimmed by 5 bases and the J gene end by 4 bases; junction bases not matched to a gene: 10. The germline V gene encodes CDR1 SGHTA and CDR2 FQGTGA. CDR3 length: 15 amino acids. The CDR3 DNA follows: TGTGCCAGCAGCCCCGTAGGGGGCGGAGGCTATGGCTACACCTTC. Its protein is CASSPVGGGGYGYTF.

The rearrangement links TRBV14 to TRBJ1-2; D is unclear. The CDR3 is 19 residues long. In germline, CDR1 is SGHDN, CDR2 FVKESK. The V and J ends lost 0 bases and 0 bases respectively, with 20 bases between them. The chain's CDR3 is CASSQDLGLLTAPNYGYTF. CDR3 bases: TGTGCCAGCAGCCAAGATCTTGGGCTTCTGACCGCCCCTAACTATGGCTACACCTTC.

In DNA form, the CDR3 reads TGTGCCAGCAGTGAATTAGGACTAGCGGGAGAGACCCAGTACTTC. It is translated as CASSELGLAGETQYF. The rearrangement links TRBV2 to TRBJ2-5, with 11 bases that match TRBD2. The CDR3 runs 15 residues. Germline CDR1 and CDR2: SNHLY and FYNNEI. J gave up 4 bases and V 2 bases, and 3 bases lay outside the gene matches.

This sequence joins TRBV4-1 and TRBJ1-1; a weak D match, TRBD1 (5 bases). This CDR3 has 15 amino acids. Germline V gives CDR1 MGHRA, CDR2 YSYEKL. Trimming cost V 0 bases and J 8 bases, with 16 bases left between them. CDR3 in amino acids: CASSQDGALKMEAFF. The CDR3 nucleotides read TGCGCCAGCAGCCAAGATGGGGCGCTCAAAATGGAAGCTTTCTTT.

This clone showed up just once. CDR3 DNA: TGTGCCAGCAGCTTAGCACGGACAGAAATTAACTATGGCTACACCTTC. It codes for CASSLARTEINYGYTF. V gene TRBV7-6 combines with J gene TRBJ1-2; D possibly corresponds to TRBD1 (6 bases). Per the germline V gene, CDR1 is SGHVS and CDR2 is FNYEAQ. The CDR3 sequence is 16 residues long. Trimming took 0 bases from V and 1 from J, leaving 12 bases between them.

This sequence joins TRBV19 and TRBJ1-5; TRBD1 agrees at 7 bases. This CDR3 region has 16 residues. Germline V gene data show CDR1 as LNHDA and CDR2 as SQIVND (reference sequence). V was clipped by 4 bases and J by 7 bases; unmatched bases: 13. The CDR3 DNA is TGTGCCAGTAGTAACCCGACAGGGCGAAAGGGGCAGCCCCAGCATTTT. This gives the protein CASSNPTGRKGQPQHF. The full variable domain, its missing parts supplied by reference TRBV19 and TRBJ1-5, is DGGITQSPKYLFRKEGQNVTLSCEQNLNHDAMYWYRQDPGQGLRLIYYSQIVNDFQKGDIAEGYSVSREKKESFPLTVTSAQKNPTAFYLCASSNPTGRKGQPQHFGDGTRLSIL.

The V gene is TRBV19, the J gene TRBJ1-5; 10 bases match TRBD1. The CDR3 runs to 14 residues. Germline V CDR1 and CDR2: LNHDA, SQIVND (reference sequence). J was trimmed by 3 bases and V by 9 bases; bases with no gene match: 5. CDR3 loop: CASRDRGNNQPQHF. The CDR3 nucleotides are TGTGCCAGCAGGGACAGGGGAAACAATCAGCCCCAGCATTTT.

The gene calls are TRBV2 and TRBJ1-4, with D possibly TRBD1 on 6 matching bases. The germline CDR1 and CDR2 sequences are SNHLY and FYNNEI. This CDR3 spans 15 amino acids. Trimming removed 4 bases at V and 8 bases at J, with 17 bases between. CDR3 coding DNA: TGTGCCAGCAGTGGACACAGGGAGTCTTTGGAAAAACTGTTTTTT. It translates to CASSGHRESLEKLFF.

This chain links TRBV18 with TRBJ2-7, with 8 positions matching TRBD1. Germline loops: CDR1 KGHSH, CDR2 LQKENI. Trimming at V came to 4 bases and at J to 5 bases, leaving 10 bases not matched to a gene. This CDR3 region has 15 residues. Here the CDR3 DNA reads TGTGCCAGCTCACGTCCTCAGGGGGCGGACCACGAGCAGTACTTC. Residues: CASSRPQGADHEQYF.

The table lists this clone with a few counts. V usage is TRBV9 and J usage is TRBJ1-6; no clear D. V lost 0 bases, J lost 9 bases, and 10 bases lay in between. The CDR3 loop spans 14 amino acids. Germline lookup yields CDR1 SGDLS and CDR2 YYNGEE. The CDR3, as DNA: TGTGCCAGCAGCGTAGATGTGGAGGCTTCACCCCTCCACTTT. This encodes CASSVDVEASPLHF.

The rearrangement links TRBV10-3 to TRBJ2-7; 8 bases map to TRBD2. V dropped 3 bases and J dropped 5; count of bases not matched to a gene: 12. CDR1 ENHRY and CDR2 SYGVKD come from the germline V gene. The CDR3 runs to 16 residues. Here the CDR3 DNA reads TGTGCCATCAGTGAACCCGGGGGGGCGGAGAAGAACGAGCAGTACTTC. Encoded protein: CAISEPGGAEKNEQYF.

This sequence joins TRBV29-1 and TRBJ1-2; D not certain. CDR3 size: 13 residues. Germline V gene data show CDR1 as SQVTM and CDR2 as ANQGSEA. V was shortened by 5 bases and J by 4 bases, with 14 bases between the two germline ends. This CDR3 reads CSVNTAVLYGYTF. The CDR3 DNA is TGCAGCGTTAATACCGCAGTCCTCTATGGCTACACCTTC.

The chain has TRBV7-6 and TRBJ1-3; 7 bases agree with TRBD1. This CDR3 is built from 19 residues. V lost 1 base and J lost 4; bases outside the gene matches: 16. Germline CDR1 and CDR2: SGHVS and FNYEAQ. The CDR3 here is CASSLGPRNRGEGGNTIYF. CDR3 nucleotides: TGTGCCAGCAGCTTAGGCCCCAGGAACAGGGGAGAGGGCGGAAACACCATATATTTT. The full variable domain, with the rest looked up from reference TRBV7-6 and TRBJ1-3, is GAGVSQSPRYKVTKRGQDVALRCDPISGHVSLYWYRQALGQGPEFLTYFNYEAQQDKSGLPNDRFSAERPEGSISTLTIQRTEQRDSAMYRCASSLGPRNRGEGGNTIYFGEGSWLTVV.

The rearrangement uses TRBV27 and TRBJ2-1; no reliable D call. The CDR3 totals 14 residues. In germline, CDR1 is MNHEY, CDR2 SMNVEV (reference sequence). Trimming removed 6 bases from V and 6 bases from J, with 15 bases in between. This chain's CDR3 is CASSPLDTGNEQFF. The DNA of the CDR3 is TGTGCCAGCAGCCCTCTTGATACGGGCAATGAGCAGTTCTTC.

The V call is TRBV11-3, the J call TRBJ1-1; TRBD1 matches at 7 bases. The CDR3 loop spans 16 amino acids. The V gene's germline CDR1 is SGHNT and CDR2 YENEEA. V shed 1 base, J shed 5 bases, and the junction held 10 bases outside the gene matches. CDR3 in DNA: TGTGCCAGCAGCTTAGGCGGCAGGGCAGGGGGGACTGAAGCTTTCTTT. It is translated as CASSLGGRAGGTEAFF.

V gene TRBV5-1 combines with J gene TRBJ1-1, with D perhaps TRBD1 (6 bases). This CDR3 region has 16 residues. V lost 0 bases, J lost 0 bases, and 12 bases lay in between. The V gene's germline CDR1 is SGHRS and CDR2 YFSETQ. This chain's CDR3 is CASSLDPTGLNTEAFF. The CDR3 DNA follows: TGCGCCAGCAGCTTGGATCCGACAGGTCTGAACACTGAAGCTTTCTTT.

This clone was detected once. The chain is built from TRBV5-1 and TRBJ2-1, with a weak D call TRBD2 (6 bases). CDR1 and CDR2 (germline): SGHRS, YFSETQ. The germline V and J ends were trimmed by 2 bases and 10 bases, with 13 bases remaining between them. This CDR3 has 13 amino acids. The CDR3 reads CASSFASGAEQFF. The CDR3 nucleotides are TGCGCCAGCAGCTTTGCCTCGGGAGCGGAGCAGTTCTTC.